This paragraph covers one T cell receptor beta chain sequence. The antigen remains undetermined. Primers for the PCR totalled 60 Vbeta and 13 Jbeta. The table came from immunoSEQ multiplex PCR; TCRdb's copy has only in-frame clones and leaves some out. The top ten hold 2.9% of the sample, which has 130,000 to 150,000 clones, 75% to 90% seen once. These data originate in a study of cytomegalovirus exposure and HLA in healthy donors. Study-wide results and limits: HLA-A and HLA-B allele assignments for most subjects were reportedly predicted accurately using TCR beta sequences. The study found most TCR sequences rare, yet found some public TCRs in many donors. Upon later analysis, HLA-associated TCR beta chains proved more clonally expanded than other, equally common chains.

The V and J ends lost 6 bases and 3 bases, in that order; junction bases with no gene match: 13. This CDR3 comprises 17 residues. CDR1 and CDR2 from the germline V gene are ENHRY and SYGVKD. Sequencing was done on a sample of PBMCs. The chain recombines TRBV10-3 with TRBJ2-1; TRBD2 agrees at 8 bases. This clonotype was obtained from a woman in her thirties in good health and CMV-seronegative. CDR3 protein: CAIREKVLADFYNEQFF. Written as DNA, the CDR3 is TGTGCCATCAGGGAGAAAGTACTAGCGGATTTCTACAATGAGCAGTTCTTC.